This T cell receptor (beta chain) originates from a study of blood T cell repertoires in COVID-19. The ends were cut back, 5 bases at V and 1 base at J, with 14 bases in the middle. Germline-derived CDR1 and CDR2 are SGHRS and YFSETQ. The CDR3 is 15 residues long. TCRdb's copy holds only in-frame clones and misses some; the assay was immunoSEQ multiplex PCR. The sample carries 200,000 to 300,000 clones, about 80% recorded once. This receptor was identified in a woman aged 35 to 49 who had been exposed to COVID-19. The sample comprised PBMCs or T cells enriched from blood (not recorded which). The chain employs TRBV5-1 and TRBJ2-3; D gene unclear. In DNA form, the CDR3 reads TGCGCCAGCAGAGATAGCCGGGTAGGCACAGATACGCAGTATTTT. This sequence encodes CASRDSRVGTDTQYF.